This T cell receptor beta chain emerged from a study of T cell responses to AZD1222 COVID-19 vaccine. Study-level results: Spike-specific TCR breadth and depth both grew after two AZD1222 doses.

Of note for this clone: What it binds is not known.

The assay was immunoSEQ multiplex PCR, and TCRdb's table has in-frame clones only and misses some. The sample records roughly 120,000 clones, about 88% being singletons. V was cut by 4 bases and J by 7 bases, with 20 bases left in between. The CDR3 has 15 residues. Germline V gene sequence: CDR1 SGHNT, CDR2 YYREEE (reference sequence). Sequences were derived from peripheral blood, sampled on day 0 of AZD1222 vaccination. The gene calls are TRBV5-4 and TRBJ1-2, with D possibly TRBD1 on 5 matching bases. The TCR comes from an adult in good health. As DNA, the CDR3 is TGTGCCAGCAGCCCGGGGGGGGGTTCTGGGTCTGGCTACACCTTC. It codes for CASSPGGGSGSGYTF. Based on the CDR3 plus reference TRBV5-4 and TRBJ1-2, the full variable domain is ETGVTQSPTHLIKTRGQQVTLRCSSQSGHNTVSWYQQALGQGPQFIFQYYREEENGRGNFPPRFSGLQFPNYSSELNVNALELDDSALYLCASSPGGGSGSGYTFGSGTRLTVV.